These 30 T cell receptor beta chains came from one sample sequenced in a study of Graves' ophthalmopathy and Graves' hyperthyroidism. As the template, RNA transcripts were used to amplify TCR beta CDR3 regions. Amplification began with first-round RT-PCR using HTBI primers, then second-round multiplex PCR was performed. TCRdb used MiXCR to reprocess the multiplex PCR reads, holding one entry per CDR3 protein. This sample carries around 520,000 distinct CDR3 sequences, less than 45% of them seen once, and the ten largest clones take 3.5% to 5%. The specimen was peripheral blood or thyroid tissue (not recorded which). The receptors were gathered from an adult man with Graves' hyperthyroidism.

This clonotype was seen only a few times. CDR3 nucleotides: TGTGCCACCAGTGGCTCTTACAAGGGCACCGGGGAGCTGTTTTTT. Translation: CATSGSYKGTGELFF. The V gene is TRBV24-1, the J gene TRBJ2-2, with unresolved D. Looked up from germline, CDR1 is KGHDR and CDR2 is SFDVKD. V lost 5 bases and J lost 4, with 13 bases in between. The CDR3 runs 15 residues.

V is TRBV12-3 or TRBV12-4 and J is TRBJ1-1; D possibly corresponds to TRBD1 (5 bases). This CDR3 has 13 residues. The V gene lost 2 bases and the J gene lost 8 bases, with 12 bases spanning the gap. The CDR3 spells CASSLSQGREAFF. Here the CDR3 DNA reads TGTGCCAGCAGTTTATCTCAGGGAAGGGAAGCTTTCTTT.

This clonotype occurred many times. The rearrangement uses TRBV19 and TRBJ1-1; D is unclear. CDR3 length: 13 amino acids. Trimming removed 6 bases at V and 3 bases at J, with 11 bases between. The germline CDR1 and CDR2 sequences are LNHDA and SQIVND (reference sequence). The CDR3 DNA follows: TGTGCCAGTAGCCTTGACATTGACACTGAAGCTTTCTTT. It codes for CASSLDIDTEAFF.

The rearrangement uses TRBV27 and TRBJ1-3; 9 bases are a match to TRBD1. The germline V gene has CDR1 MNHEY and CDR2 SMNVEV (reference sequence). This CDR3 is 15 amino acids long. V was pared by 5 bases and J by 4 bases, with 6 bases of the junction left unmatched. This CDR3 is CASSPRTGVGNTIYF. DNA for the CDR3: TGTGCCAGCAGTCCTCGGACAGGGGTCGGAAACACCATATATTTT.

Of note for this clonotype: Since a much larger clone is just one base distant, this may be a read error. The V and J genes are TRBV3-1 and TRBJ1-5; maybe TRBD1 (5 bases). Germline V gene data show CDR1 as LGHDT and CDR2 as YNNKEL (reference sequence). V gave up 0 bases and J gave up 7 bases, with 7 bases separating them. This CDR3 comprises 13 residues. The CDR3 region has the DNA TGTGCCAGCAGCCAAGAGGGGCACCAGCCCCAGCATTTT. Amino acids: CASSQEGHQPQHF.

The rearrangement links TRBV7-9 to TRBJ1-6, with D possibly matching TRBD1 (5 bases). CDR3 size: 15 residues. V shed 5 bases and J shed 8 bases, with 16 bases lying between them. Germline V gives CDR1 SEHNR, CDR2 FQNEAQ (reference sequence). The CDR3 nucleotides read TGTGCCAGCAGCCAAGAAACCCAGGGTTATTCACCCCTCCACTTT. Its translation: CASSQETQGYSPLHF.

This clonotype was picked up many times. The V call is TRBV28, the J call TRBJ1-6, with 7 bases aligning to TRBD1. CDR3 length equals 15 residues. CDR1 and CDR2 (germline): MDHEN, SYDVKM. The junction had 3 bases not matched to a gene; V was cut back by 2 bases and J by 5 bases. Here the CDR3 DNA reads TGTGCCAGCAGTTTAGGGACAGCCAATAATTCACCCCTCCACTTT. Encoded protein: CASSLGTANNSPLHF. Filled out from reference TRBV28 and TRBJ1-6, the complete variable domain reads DVKVTQSSRYLVKRTGEKVFLECVQDMDHENMFWYRQDPGLGLRLIYFSYDVKMKEKGDIPEGYSVSREKKERFSLILESASTNQTSMYLCASSLGTANNSPLHFGNGTRLTVT.

As regards this clonotype: Sequence at one end of the junction differs from germline and may be a read error. The chain couples TRBV7-2 to TRBJ2-5, with D possibly being TRBD1 (5 bases). Germline lookup yields CDR1 SGHTA and CDR2 FQGNSA. CDR3 length: 13 residues. The CDR3 coding sequence is TGCGCCAGCAGCGTTTGGGGCGTGGAGACCCAGTACTTC. It is translated as CASSVWGVETQYF. The full variable domain, in which reference TRBV7-2 and TRBJ2-5 provide the parts outside the CDR3, is GAGVSQSPSNKVTEKGKDVELRCDPISGHTALYWYRQSLGQGLEFLIYFQGNSAPDKSGLPSDRFSAERTGGSVSTLTIQRTQQEDSAVYLCASSVWGVETQYFGPGTRLLVL.

This clonotype was picked up many times. A much more abundant neighbour one base away suggests this may be a read error. The chain uses TRBV2 and TRBJ1-2; D remains unclear. In germline, CDR1 is SNHLY, CDR2 FYNNEI. This CDR3 comprises 13 residues. Deletions cut 6 bases from V and 2 bases from J, with 10 bases between. CDR3 residues: CASRWAANYGYTF. DNA for the CDR3: TGTGCCAGCAGATGGGCGGCAAACTATGGCTACACCTTC. Complete variable domain (other parts from reference TRBV2 and TRBJ1-2): EPEVTQTPSHQVTQMGQEVILRCVPISNHLYFYWYRQILGQKVEFLVSFYNNEISEKSEIFDDQFSVERPDGSNFTLKIRSTKLEDSAMYFCASRWAANYGYTFGSGTRLTVV.

The chain carries TRBV20-1 and TRBJ2-5, with D tentatively TRBD2 (6 bases). The CDR3 length is 14 residues. Trimming took off 6 bases at V and 7 bases at J, with 21 bases between the two ends. Germline CDR1 is DFQATT and CDR2 is SNEGSKA (reference sequence). The CDR3 DNA is TGCAGTGCCAGCAGTCCCGGGGGTCTGGGGACCCAGTACTTC. As protein: CSASSPGGLGTQYF.

This clonotype was detected ten times or more. The chain employs TRBV2 and TRBJ1-5; D is ambiguous. Trimming took 4 bases from V and 1 from J, leaving 8 bases between them. This CDR3 region has 14 residues. CDR1 and CDR2 (germline): SNHLY, FYNNEI. The CDR3 loop reads CASSVGRSNQPQHF. The CDR3 DNA reads TGTGCCAGCAGTGTAGGACGGAGCAATCAGCCCCAGCATTTT.

V and J are TRBV20-1 and TRBJ2-3; 7 bases align to TRBD2. V gave up 3 bases and J gave up 2 bases; unmatched junction bases: 5. The CDR3 extends over 14 amino acids. The germline V gene encodes CDR1 DFQATT and CDR2 SNEGSKA (reference sequence). CDR3 amino acids: CSARAGTNTDTQYF. The CDR3 DNA reads TGCAGTGCTAGGGCAGGGACTAACACAGATACGCAGTATTTT.

This clonotype was recorded a few times. This sequence joins TRBV11-1 and TRBJ1-1, with D tentatively TRBD1 (6 bases). The CDR3 spans 15 residues. Germline V gene data show CDR1 as SGHAT and CDR2 as FQDESV (reference sequence). Deletions cut 2 bases from V and 0 bases from J, with 10 bases between. The CDR3 nucleotides are TGTGCCAGCAGCTTATCTACAGGGCTGAACACTGAAGCTTTCTTT. This translates into CASSLSTGLNTEAFF.

V usage is TRBV10-3 and J usage is TRBJ2-2; TRBD2 aligns across 10 bases. Germline V gene lookup returns CDR1 ENHRY and CDR2 SYGVKD. This CDR3 region has 16 residues. With V trimmed by 2 bases and J by 2 bases, 2 bases remained unmatched. The CDR3 sequence: CAISEGLAVNTGELFF. The CDR3 coding sequence is TGTGCCATCAGTGAGGGACTAGCGGTTAACACCGGGGAGCTGTTTTTT.

This clonotype was seen repeatedly, ten times or more. This chain uses TRBV12-3 or TRBV12-4 with TRBJ2-5; D may be TRBD2 (6 bases). Trimming cost V 7 bases and J 4 bases, with 13 bases left between them. This CDR3 region has 13 residues. The DNA for the CDR3 is TGTGCCAGCACCCACGGGAGTGCAGAGACCCAGTACTTC. Amino acids: CASTHGSAETQYF.

This sequence joins TRBV2 and TRBJ2-7, with D tentatively TRBD2 (6 bases). The DNA end lines up better with TRBJ2-1; the J call may be wrong. The germline CDR1 and CDR2 sequences are SNHLY and FYNNEI. The CDR3 has 15 amino acids. The CDR3 region has the DNA TGTGCCAGCGGGGGGATCGGCGGCTCCTACAATGAGCAGTTCTTC. It is translated as CASGGIGGSYNEQFF.

Ten or more counts support this clonotype. The chain has TRBV2 and TRBJ1-2, with 8 positions matching TRBD1. The CDR3 totals 14 residues. V trimming: 6 bases; J trimming: 7 bases; junction bases outside the gene matches: 10. Germline CDR1 SNHLY, CDR2 FYNNEI. The CDR3 reads CASRVGQGEAGYTF. CDR3 bases: TGTGCCAGCAGGGTAGGACAGGGCGAGGCTGGCTACACCTTC. The whole variable domain, filled in from reference TRBV2 and TRBJ1-2, reads EPEVTQTPSHQVTQMGQEVILRCVPISNHLYFYWYRQILGQKVEFLVSFYNNEISEKSEIFDDQFSVERPDGSNFTLKIRSTKLEDSAMYFCASRVGQGEAGYTFGSGTRLTVV.

J is TRBJ2-7 and V is TRBV12-3 or TRBV12-4; 15 bases match TRBD2. The J call is uncertain, as TRBJ2-1 better fits the DNA end. The length of the CDR3 is 16 residues. The CDR3 DNA is TGTGCCAGCAGCTCCGGACTAGCGGGAGGGCGGGGTGAGCAGTTCTTC. It encodes CASSSGLAGGRGEQFF.

V and J are TRBV7-6 and TRBJ2-7, with unresolved D. Germline V gene sequence: CDR1 SGHVS, CDR2 FNYEAQ. This CDR3 comprises 14 residues. Trimming left V 1 base short and J 0 bases short, with 7 bases between. CDR3 region: CASSLGFRSYEQYF. CDR3 bases: TGTGCCAGCAGCTTAGGGTTCCGCTCCTACGAGCAGTACTTC.

The J gene is TRBJ1-5, the V gene TRBV19; D uncertain. Between the trimmed V and J ends, which lost 3 bases and 12 bases, there was a span of 12 bases. Germline CDR1 reads LNHDA; CDR2 reads SQIVND (reference sequence). This CDR3 is built from 12 residues. Here the CDR3 reads CASSMLGQSQHF. In DNA form, the CDR3 reads TGTGCCAGTAGTATGCTAGGGCAGAGCCAGCATTTT. The whole variable domain, filled in from reference TRBV19 and TRBJ1-5, reads DGGITQSPKYLFRKEGQNVTLSCEQNLNHDAMYWYRQDPGQGLRLIYYSQIVNDFQKGDIAEGYSVSREKKESFPLTVTSAQKNPTAFYLCASSMLGQSQHFGDGTRLSIL.

The rearrangement links TRBV29-1 to TRBJ1-1, with 9 bases that match TRBD1. Germline V gene lookup returns CDR1 SQVTM and CDR2 ANQGSEA. This CDR3 is 14 amino acids long. CDR3 loop: CSQTQGAGNTEAFF. As DNA, the CDR3 is TGCAGTCAAACACAGGGGGCAGGGAACACTGAAGCTTTCTTT.

The chain is built from TRBV20-1 and TRBJ2-2, with 7 bases lining up with TRBD1. This CDR3 has 15 residues. Germline CDR1 DFQATT, CDR2 SNEGSKA (reference sequence). Trimming took 6 bases from V and 2 from J; bases not matched to a gene: 9. CDR3 amino acids: CSAEDRSGNTGELFF. CDR3 DNA: TGCAGTGCCGAGGACAGGTCTGGAAACACCGGGGAGCTGTTTTTT.

This clonotype occurred a few times. The rearrangement joins TRBV30 to TRBJ1-3; no clear D gene. The germline CDR1 and CDR2 sequences are GTSNPN and SVGIG (reference sequence). Trimming shortened V by 5 bases and J by 4 bases, and 12 bases separated the two germline ends. This CDR3 is built from 13 residues. CDR3 bases: TGTGCCTGGGGGGTCGGGCCGGGAAACACCATATATTTT. Protein: CAWGVGPGNTIYF.

This clonotype was detected many times. The chain employs TRBV13 and TRBJ2-2; the D is unclear. CDR3 length: 14 amino acids. CDR1 and CDR2 from the germline V gene are PRHDT and FYEKMQ (reference sequence). Trimming removed 0 bases at V and 4 bases at J, with 6 bases between. CDR3 coding DNA: TGTGCCAGCAGCTTAGGTCACGTCACCGGGGAGCTGTTTTTT. The encoded protein is CASSLGHVTGELFF.

This clonotype came up once. The CDR3 DNA reads TGTGCCAGCAGACCCGGCACAGCCCGAGAGCAGTTCTTC. Translation gives CASRPGTAREQFF. This chain connects TRBV11-2 to TRBJ2-7; no clear D gene. The closer fit of TRBJ2-1 to the DNA end suggests the J call may be wrong. CDR3 length: 13 amino acids. The germline V gene has CDR1 SGHAT and CDR2 FQNNGV.

Of note for this clonotype: One end of the junction varies from germline; a read error may be responsible. The rearrangement uses TRBV10-3 and TRBJ2-5, with 10 bases identical to TRBD1. The germline CDR1 and CDR2 sequences are ENHRY and SYGVKD. The CDR3 extends over 14 amino acids. The CDR3 region has the DNA TGTGCCATCAGTGTGGGACAGGGGCAAGAGACTCAGTACTTC. Residues: CAISVGQGQETQYF.

This clonotype was counted at least ten times. The chain combines TRBV6-5 with TRBJ2-2; unclear D gene. V was cut by 6 bases and J by 0 bases, with 14 bases left in between. The CDR3 consists of 16 residues. CDR1 and CDR2 (germline): MNHEY, SVGAGI. The CDR3 DNA reads as TGTGCCAGCAGCCGACGACGGATCGCGAACACCGGGGAGCTGTTTTTT. Its protein is CASSRRRIANTGELFF.

Only one count was recorded for this clonotype. This rearrangement joins TRBV2 to TRBJ1-3, with a tentative D call TRBD1 (6 bases). The CDR3 is made up of 16 amino acids. The V gene's germline CDR1 is SNHLY and CDR2 FYNNEI. V lost 2 bases, J lost 8 bases, and 19 bases lay in between. As DNA, the CDR3 is TGTGCCAGCAGTGAACGGGGGCGACCGTATGGCTACACCATATATTTT. Its translation is CASSERGRPYGYTIYF. Using reference TRBV2 and TRBJ1-3 for the parts outside the CDR3, the full variable domain is EPEVTQTPSHQVTQMGQEVILRCVPISNHLYFYWYRQILGQKVEFLVSFYNNEISEKSEIFDDQFSVERPDGSNFTLKIRSTKLEDSAMYFCASSERGRPYGYTIYFGEGSWLTVV.

This chain links TRBV12-3 or TRBV12-4 with TRBJ1-3; TRBD1 is a possible D gene (6 bases). This CDR3 region has 18 residues. Trimming pared 5 bases from V and 12 bases from J, leaving 32 bases between. CDR3 nucleotide sequence: TGTGCCAGCAGTCCGGGCGGGGGGCTGGATGGGGTCAGCCCCAGCATATATTTT. It yields the protein CASSPGGGLDGVSPSIYF.

This clonotype was detected ten times or more. The rearrangement joins TRBV6-1 to TRBJ1-4, with D possibly matching TRBD1 (5 bases). Per germline, CDR1 MNHNS and CDR2 SASEGT. The CDR3 has 11 residues. Trimming stripped 4 bases from V and 11 bases from J, with 8 bases between. CDR3 coding DNA: TGTGCCAGCAGTGTGACAGTGAAACTGTTTTTT. This translates into CASSVTVKLFF.